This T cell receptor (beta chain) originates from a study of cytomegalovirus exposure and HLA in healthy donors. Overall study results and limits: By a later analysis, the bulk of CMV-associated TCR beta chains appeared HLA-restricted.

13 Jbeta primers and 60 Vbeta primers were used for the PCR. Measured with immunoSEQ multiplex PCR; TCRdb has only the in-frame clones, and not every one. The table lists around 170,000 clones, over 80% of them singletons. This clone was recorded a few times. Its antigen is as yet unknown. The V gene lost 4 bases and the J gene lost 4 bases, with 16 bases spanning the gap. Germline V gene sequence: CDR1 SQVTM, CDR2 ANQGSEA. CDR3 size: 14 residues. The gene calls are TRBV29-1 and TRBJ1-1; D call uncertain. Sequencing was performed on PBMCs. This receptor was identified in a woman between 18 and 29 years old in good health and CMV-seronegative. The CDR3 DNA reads TGCAGCGTTGTACCTTTAATGGCAGTCACTGAAGCTTTCTTT. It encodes CSVVPLMAVTEAFF.